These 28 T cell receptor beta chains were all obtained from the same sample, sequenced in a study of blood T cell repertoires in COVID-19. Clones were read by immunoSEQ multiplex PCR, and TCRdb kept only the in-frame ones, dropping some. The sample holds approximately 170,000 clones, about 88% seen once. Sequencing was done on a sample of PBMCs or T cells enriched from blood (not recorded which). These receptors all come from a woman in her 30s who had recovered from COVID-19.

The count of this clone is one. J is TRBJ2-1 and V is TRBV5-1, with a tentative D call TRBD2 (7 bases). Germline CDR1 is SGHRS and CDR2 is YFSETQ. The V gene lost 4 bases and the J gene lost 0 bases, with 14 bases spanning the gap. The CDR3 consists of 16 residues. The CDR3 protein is CASSPGGGASYNEQFF. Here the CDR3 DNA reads TGCGCCAGCAGCCCCGGTGGGGGGGCCTCCTACAATGAGCAGTTCTTC.

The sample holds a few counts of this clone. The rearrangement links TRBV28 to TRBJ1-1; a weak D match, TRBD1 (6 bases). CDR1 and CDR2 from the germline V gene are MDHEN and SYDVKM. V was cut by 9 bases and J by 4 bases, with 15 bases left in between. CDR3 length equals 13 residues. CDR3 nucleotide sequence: TGTGCCAGTATAATATCAGGGGTCACTGAAGCTTTCTTT. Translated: CASIISGVTEAFF.

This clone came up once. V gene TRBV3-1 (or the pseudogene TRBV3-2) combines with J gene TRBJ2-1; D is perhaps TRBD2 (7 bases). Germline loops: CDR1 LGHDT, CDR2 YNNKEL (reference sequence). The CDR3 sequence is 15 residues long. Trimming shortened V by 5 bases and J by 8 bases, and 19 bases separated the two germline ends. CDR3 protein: CASSWGGHPPDEQFF. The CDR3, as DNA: TGTGCCAGCAGCTGGGGGGGCCACCCTCCGGATGAGCAGTTCTTC.

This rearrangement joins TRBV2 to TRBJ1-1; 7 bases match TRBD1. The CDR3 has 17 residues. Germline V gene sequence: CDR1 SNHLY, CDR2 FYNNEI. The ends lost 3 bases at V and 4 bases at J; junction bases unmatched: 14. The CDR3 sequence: CASSDRQGFGLGTEAFF. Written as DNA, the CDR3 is TGTGCCAGCAGTGACCGACAGGGATTTGGATTGGGCACTGAAGCTTTCTTT. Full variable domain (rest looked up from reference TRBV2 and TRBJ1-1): EPEVTQTPSHQVTQMGQEVILRCVPISNHLYFYWYRQILGQKVEFLVSFYNNEISEKSEIFDDQFSVERPDGSNFTLKIRSTKLEDSAMYFCASSDRQGFGLGTEAFFGQGTRLTVV.

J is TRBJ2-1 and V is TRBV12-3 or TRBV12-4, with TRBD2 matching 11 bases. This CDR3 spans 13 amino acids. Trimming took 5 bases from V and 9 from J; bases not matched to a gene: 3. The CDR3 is CASSRLAGGEQFF. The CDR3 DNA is TGTGCCAGCAGTCGGCTAGCGGGAGGTGAGCAGTTCTTC.

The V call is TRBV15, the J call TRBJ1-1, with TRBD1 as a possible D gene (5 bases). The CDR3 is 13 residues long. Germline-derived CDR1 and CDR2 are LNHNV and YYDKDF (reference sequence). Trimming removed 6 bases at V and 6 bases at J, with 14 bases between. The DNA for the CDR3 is TGTGCCACCAGGACAGCCCCGGGCGCTGAAGCTTTCTTT. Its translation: CATRTAPGAEAFF. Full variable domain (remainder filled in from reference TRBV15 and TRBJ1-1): DAMVIQNPRYQVTQFGKPVTLSCSQTLNHNVMYWYQQKSSQAPKLLFHYYDKDFNNEADTPDNFQSRRPNTSFCFLDIRSPGLGDTAMYLCATRTAPGAEAFFGQGTRLTVV.

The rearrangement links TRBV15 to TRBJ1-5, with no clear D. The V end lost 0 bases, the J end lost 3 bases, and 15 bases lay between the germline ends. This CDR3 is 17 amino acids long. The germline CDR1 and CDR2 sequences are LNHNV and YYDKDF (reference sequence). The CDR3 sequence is CATSREARYTFNQPQHF. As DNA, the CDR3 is TGTGCCACCAGCAGAGAGGCCAGGTATACCTTCAATCAGCCCCAGCATTTT.

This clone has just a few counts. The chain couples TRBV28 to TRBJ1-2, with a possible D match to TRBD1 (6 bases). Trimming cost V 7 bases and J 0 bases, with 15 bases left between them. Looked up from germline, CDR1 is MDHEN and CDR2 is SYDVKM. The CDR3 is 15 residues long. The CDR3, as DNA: TGTGCCAGCACCATCTGGGGGCAGACTAACTATGGCTACACCTTC. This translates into CASTIWGQTNYGYTF.

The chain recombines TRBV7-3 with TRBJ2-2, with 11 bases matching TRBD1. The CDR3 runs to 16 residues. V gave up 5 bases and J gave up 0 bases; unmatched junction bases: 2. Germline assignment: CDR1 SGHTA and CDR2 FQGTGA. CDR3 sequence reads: CASSPGQGANTGELFF. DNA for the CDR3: TGTGCCAGCAGCCCGGGACAGGGGGCGAACACCGGGGAGCTGTTTTTT.

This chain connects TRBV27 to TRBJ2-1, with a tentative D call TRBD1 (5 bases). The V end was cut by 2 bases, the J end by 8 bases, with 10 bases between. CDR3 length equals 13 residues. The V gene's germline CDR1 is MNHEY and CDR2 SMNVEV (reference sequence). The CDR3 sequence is CASSLGRGYEQFF. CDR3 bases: TGTGCCAGCAGTTTAGGTAGGGGTTATGAGCAGTTCTTC.

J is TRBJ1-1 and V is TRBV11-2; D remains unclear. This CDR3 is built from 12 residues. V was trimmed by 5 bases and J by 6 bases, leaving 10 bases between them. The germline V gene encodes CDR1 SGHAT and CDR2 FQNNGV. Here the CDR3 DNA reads TGTGCCAGCAGCCCCTTAACTGCTGAAGCTTTCTTT. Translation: CASSPLTAEAFF.

The CDR3 loop is CASSSEGTRLPYNEQFF. CDR3 nucleotide sequence: TGTGCCAGCAGCTCCGAGGGCACTAGGCTCCCCTACAATGAGCAGTTCTTC. The chain carries TRBV7-2 and TRBJ2-1; tentatively, D is TRBD2 (5 bases). The CDR3 contains 17 residues. The V gene lost 4 bases and the J gene lost 2 bases, with 18 bases spanning the gap. The V gene's germline CDR1 is SGHTA and CDR2 FQGNSA.

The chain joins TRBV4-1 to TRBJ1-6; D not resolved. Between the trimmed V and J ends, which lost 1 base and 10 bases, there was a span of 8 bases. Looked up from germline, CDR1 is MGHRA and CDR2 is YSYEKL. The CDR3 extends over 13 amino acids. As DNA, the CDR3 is TGCGCCAGCAGCCAAGTTCTTGTGTCACCCCTCCACTTT. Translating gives CASSQVLVSPLHF.

CDR3 in amino acids: CASSIVPYEQYV. The CDR3 nucleotides are TGCGCCAGCAGTATAGTCCCCTACGAGCAGTACGTC. The chain recombines TRBV10-2 with TRBJ2-7; D is unclear. Germline values: CDR1 WSHSY, CDR2 SAAADI. The V end lost 5 bases, the J end lost 2 bases, and 7 bases lay between the germline ends. The CDR3 is 12 amino acids.

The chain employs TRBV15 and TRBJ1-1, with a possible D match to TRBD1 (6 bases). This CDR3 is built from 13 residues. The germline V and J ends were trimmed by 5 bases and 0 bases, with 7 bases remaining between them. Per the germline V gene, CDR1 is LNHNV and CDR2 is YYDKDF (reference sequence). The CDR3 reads CATSDRLNTEAFF. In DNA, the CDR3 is TGTGCCACCAGCGACAGGCTGAACACTGAAGCTTTCTTT.

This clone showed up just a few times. CDR3 DNA sequence: TGTGCCAGCACCCTCTGGGGGGGGCGGGCGAACACCGGGGAGCTGTTTTTT. Its protein product is CASTLWGGRANTGELFF. V and J are TRBV3-1 (or the pseudogene TRBV3-2) and TRBJ2-2, with D maybe TRBD2 (7 bases). Germline V lookup: CDR1 LGHDT, CDR2 YNNKEL (reference sequence). Trimming removed 7 bases at V and 0 bases at J, with 18 bases between. This CDR3 region has 17 residues.

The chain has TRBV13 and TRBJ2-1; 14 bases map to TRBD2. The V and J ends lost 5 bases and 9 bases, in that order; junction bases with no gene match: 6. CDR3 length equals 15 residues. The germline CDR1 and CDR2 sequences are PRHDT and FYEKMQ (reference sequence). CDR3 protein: CASSLPGLAGVEQFF. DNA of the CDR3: TGTGCCAGCAGCCTACCGGGACTAGCGGGAGTTGAGCAGTTCTTC. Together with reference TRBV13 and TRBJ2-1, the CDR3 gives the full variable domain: AAGVIQSPRHLIKEKRETATLKCYPIPRHDTVYWYQQGPGQDPQFLISFYEKMQSDKGSIPDRFSAQQFSDYHSELNMSSLELGDSALYFCASSLPGLAGVEQFFGPGTRLTVL.

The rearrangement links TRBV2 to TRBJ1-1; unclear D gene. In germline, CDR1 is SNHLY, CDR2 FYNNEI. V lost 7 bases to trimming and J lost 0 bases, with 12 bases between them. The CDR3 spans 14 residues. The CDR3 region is CASNLEAVNTEAFF. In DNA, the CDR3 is TGTGCCAGCAACCTGGAGGCGGTGAACACTGAAGCTTTCTTT. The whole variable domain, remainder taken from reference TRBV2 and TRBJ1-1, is EPEVTQTPSHQVTQMGQEVILRCVPISNHLYFYWYRQILGQKVEFLVSFYNNEISEKSEIFDDQFSVERPDGSNFTLKIRSTKLEDSAMYFCASNLEAVNTEAFFGQGTRLTVV.

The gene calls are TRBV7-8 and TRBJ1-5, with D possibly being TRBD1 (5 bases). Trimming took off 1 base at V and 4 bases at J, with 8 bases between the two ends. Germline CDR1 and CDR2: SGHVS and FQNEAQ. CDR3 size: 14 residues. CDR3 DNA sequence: TGTGCCAGCAGCTTAGGTAGGGGTAATCAGCCCCAGCATTTT. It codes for CASSLGRGNQPQHF. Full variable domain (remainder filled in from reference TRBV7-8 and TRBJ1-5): GAGVSQSPRYKVAKRGQDVALRCDPISGHVSLFWYQQALGQGPEFLTYFQNEAQLDKSGLPSDRFFAERPEGSVSTLKIQRTQQEDSAVYLCASSLGRGNQPQHFGDGTRLSIL.

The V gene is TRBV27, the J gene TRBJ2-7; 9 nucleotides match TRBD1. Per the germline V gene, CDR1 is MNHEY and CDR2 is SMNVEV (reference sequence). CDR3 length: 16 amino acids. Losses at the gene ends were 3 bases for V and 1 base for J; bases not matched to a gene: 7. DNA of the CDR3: TGTGCCAGCAGTTTCCCCACAGGGGGCGAGTCCTACGAGCAGTACGTC. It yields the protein CASSFPTGGESYEQYV.

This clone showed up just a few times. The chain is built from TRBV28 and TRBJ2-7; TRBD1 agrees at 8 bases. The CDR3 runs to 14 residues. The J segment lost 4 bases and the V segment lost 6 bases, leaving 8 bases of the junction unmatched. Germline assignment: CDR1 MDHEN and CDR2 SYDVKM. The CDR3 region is CASSSGQDLYEQYF. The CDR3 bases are TGTGCCAGCAGCTCGGGACAGGACCTTTACGAGCAGTACTTC.

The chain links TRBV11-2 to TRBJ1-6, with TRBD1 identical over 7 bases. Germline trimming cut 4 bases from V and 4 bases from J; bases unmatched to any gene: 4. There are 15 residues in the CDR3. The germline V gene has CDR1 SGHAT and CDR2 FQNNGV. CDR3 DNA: TGTGCCAGCAGCTCCAGGACAGGATATAATTCACCCCTCCACTTT. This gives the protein CASSSRTGYNSPLHF.

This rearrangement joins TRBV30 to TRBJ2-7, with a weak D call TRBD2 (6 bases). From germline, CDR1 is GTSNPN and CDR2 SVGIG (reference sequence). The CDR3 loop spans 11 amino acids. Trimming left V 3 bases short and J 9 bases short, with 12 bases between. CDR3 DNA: TGTGCCTGGAGCGAAACGGGGGTGCAGTACTTC. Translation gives CAWSETGVQYF.

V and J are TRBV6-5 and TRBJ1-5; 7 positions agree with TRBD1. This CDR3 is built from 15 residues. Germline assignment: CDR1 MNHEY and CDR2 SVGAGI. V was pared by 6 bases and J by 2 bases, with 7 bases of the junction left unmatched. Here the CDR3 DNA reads TGTGCCAGCAGGAAGGGGGCTGGTGGCAATCAGCCCCAGCATTTT. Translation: CASRKGAGGNQPQHF.

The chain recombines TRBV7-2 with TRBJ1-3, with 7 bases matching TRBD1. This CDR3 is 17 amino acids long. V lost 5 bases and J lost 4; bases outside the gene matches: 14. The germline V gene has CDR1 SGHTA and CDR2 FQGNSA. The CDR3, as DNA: TGTGCCAGCAGCCGTCCCGGGAAGGGGGCGACCGGAAACACCATATATTTT. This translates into CASSRPGKGATGNTIYF.

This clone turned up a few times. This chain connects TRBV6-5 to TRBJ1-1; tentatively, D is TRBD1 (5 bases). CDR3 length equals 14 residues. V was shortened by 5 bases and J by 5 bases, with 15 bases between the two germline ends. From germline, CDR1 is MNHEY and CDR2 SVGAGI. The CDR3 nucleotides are TGTGCCAGCAGTCCATCTCAGGGTTATACTGAAGCTTTCTTT. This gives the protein CASSPSQGYTEAFF.

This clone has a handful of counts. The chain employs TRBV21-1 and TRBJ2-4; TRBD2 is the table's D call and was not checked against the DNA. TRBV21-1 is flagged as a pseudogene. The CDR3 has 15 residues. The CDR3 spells CASSGSGGAGNIQYF. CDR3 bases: TGTGCCAGCAGCGGGAGCGGGGGGGCCGGGAACATTCAGTACTTC.

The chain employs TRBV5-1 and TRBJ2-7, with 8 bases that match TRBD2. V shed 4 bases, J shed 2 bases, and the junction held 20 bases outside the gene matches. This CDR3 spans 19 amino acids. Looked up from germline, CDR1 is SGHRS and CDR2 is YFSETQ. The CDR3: CASSTPRGGLAESPYEQYF. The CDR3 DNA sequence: TGCGCCAGCAGCACGCCCCGGGGGGGCCTAGCGGAGTCCCCCTACGAGCAGTACTTC.